The 10 T cell receptor beta chains in this list originate from one sample, sequenced in a study of a mutant IDH1 vaccine in newly diagnosed glioma. Their cognate antigens are unknown. Assay used: immunoSEQ multiplex PCR; TCRdb lists only in-frame clones, some missing. The sample holds tens of thousands of clones, around 76% seen once. Time point specified: week 23, last vaccination. All doses held 300 ug of mutant IDH1 20-mer peptide, with topical imiquimod. Specimen: PBMCs, collected from a glioma patient whose treatment included an IDH1 peptide vaccine. The receptor set was obtained from a woman aged 40 to 50 with glioma. Some clones in this sample may be carry-over from other donors' samples.

In the case of this clone: A read error may produce the germline difference seen at one junction end. The V and J genes are TRBV5-1 and TRBJ2-5; D tentatively reads TRBD1 or TRBD2 (7 bases each). Germline loops: CDR1 SGHRS, CDR2 YFSETQ. CDR3 length: 12 amino acids. The CDR3 bases are TGCGCCAGCAGCCCCCAGGGGGGGGAGCCCAACTTC. Its protein product is CASSPQGGEPNF. Full variable domain (outside the CDR3, taken from reference TRBV5-1 and TRBJ2-5): KAGVTQTPRYLIKTRGQQVTLSCSPISGHRSVSWYQQTPGQGLQFLFEYFSETQRNKGNFPGRFSGRQFSNSRSEMNVSTLELGDSALYLCASSPQGGEPNFGPGTRLLVL.

The chain has TRBV6-4 and TRBJ2-2; no clear D gene. The V and J ends lost 1 base and 3 bases respectively, with 3 bases between them. Germline CDR1 is MRHNA and CDR2 is SNTAGT. There are 13 residues in the CDR3. CDR3: CASSDLDTGELFF. The CDR3, as DNA: TGTGCCAGCAGTGACTTGGACACCGGGGAGCTGTTTTTT.

The chain employs TRBV27 and TRBJ2-7; a weak D match, TRBD2 (5 bases). This CDR3 spans 10 amino acids. V lost 10 bases and J 7 bases, leaving 11 bases between the germline ends. The germline V gene encodes CDR1 MNHEY and CDR2 SMNVEV (reference sequence). CDR3 sequence: CATGWEEQYF. In DNA, the CDR3 is TGTGCCACGGGTTGGGAGGAGCAGTACTTC.

V and J are TRBV5-1 and TRBJ1-2, with unresolved D. CDR1 SGHRS and CDR2 YFSETQ come from the germline V gene. This CDR3 spans 14 amino acids. Trimming cost V 0 bases and J 8 bases, with 14 bases left between them. DNA of the CDR3: TGCGCCAGCAGCTTGGAGGGTCCCTCGCGGGGCTACACCTTC. Protein product: CASSLEGPSRGYTF.

The rearrangement links TRBV4-3 to TRBJ2-3, with TRBD2 matching 9 bases. After removal of 2 bases from V and 4 bases from J, the junction contained 13 bases not matched to a gene. The germline V gene has CDR1 LGHNA and CDR2 YSLEER. The CDR3 spans 18 residues. The CDR3 DNA reads TGCGCCAGCAGCCAATCCTTTATAGCGGGAGCTCGCTCAGATACGCAGTATTTT. Amino acids: CASSQSFIAGARSDTQYF.

The J gene is TRBJ2-7, the V gene TRBV10-1; no clear D. Trimming took 5 bases from V and 5 from J, leaving 16 bases between them. The CDR3 sequence is 14 residues long. Germline V gene lookup returns CDR1 WNHNN and CDR2 SYGVQD (reference sequence). The CDR3 nucleotides are TGCGCCAGCAGTACGACGGGCTCCGTTAACGAGCAGTACTTC. Translating it yields CASSTTGSVNEQYF.

This clone was seen a single time. The chain is built from TRBV7-8 and TRBJ1-6, with a weak D call TRBD1 (6 bases). Trimming shortened V by 5 bases and J by 6 bases, and 11 bases separated the two germline ends. The CDR3 has 14 amino acids. CDR1 is SGHVS and CDR2 is FQNEAQ in the germline V gene. In DNA, the CDR3 is TGTGCCAGCAGCCAAACAGGGTCTAATTCACCCCTCCACTTT. As protein: CASSQTGSNSPLHF.

The table lists this clone with a count of one. V and J are TRBV4-2 and TRBJ2-5; 10 bases line up with TRBD1. J was trimmed by 8 bases and V by 3 bases; bases with no gene match: 6. CDR1 is LGHNA and CDR2 is YNFKEQ in the germline V gene. CDR3 size: 14 residues. This chain's CDR3 is CASSQGTGAVTQYF. In DNA, the CDR3 is TGTGCCAGCAGCCAGGGGACAGGGGCGGTCACCCAGTACTTC.

The rearrangement uses TRBV9 and TRBJ2-2; D remains unclear. Trimming took off 4 bases at V and 4 bases at J, with 11 bases between the two ends. CDR1 is SGDLS, CDR2 YYNGEE, per germline. The CDR3 consists of 14 residues. CDR3 DNA: TGTGCCAGCAGCCCCCCCGCGAGCACCGGGGAGCTGTTTTTT. This codes for CASSPPASTGELFF.

V is TRBV28 and J is TRBJ1-1; 8 bases agree with TRBD1. With V trimmed by 5 bases and J by 10 bases, 6 bases remained unmatched. Looked up from germline, CDR1 is MDHEN and CDR2 is SYDVKM. This CDR3 comprises 12 residues. The CDR3 reads CASSIRQGTAFF. Written as DNA, the CDR3 is TGTGCCAGCAGTATACGACAGGGGACAGCTTTCTTT. The full variable domain, its missing parts supplied by reference TRBV28 and TRBJ1-1, is DVKVTQSSRYLVKRTGEKVFLECVQDMDHENMFWYRQDPGLGLRLIYFSYDVKMKEKGDIPEGYSVSREKKERFSLILESASTNQTSMYLCASSIRQGTAFFGQGTRLTVV.